This T cell receptor beta chain appears in the sequencing data of a study of cytomegalovirus exposure and HLA in healthy donors. This CDR3 has 13 amino acids. V shed 4 bases and J shed 8 bases, with 13 bases lying between them. Looked up from germline, CDR1 is SGHNT and CDR2 is YYREEE (reference sequence). It was with 60 Vbeta and 13 Jbeta primers that the PCR ran. TCRdb's table, derived via immunoSEQ multiplex PCR, lists solely in-frame clones and lacks some. The data contain roughly 100,000 clones, under 85% of them seen just once; the ten biggest clones take up around 4.4%. The clonotype was recovered from a man aged 35-49 years in good health and CMV-seronegative. The chain uses TRBV5-4 and TRBJ2-1; the D gene is possibly TRBD1 (5 bases). Source material: PBMCs. The CDR3 is CASSPDRRYEQFF. CDR3 nucleotides: TGTGCCAGCAGCCCCGACAGAAGGTATGAGCAGTTCTTC.